One T cell receptor (beta chain) is described in this entry. Each CDR3 protein is one row after TCRdb ran MiXCR on the 5' RACE reads. The data show some 560,000 distinct CDR3 sequences, with roughly a fifth seen just once and roughly an eighth held by the top ten. This entry belongs to a study of T cells after yellow fever vaccination. V shed 3 bases and J shed 2 bases, with 14 bases lying between them. Germline CDR1 is LNHNV and CDR2 is YYDKDF (reference sequence). This CDR3 has 16 amino acids. The sequence came from a man aged 25-45 years who received the YFV17D yellow fever vaccine. Sequencing used PBMCs, obtained 15 days after the yellow fever booster vaccination. The V and J genes are TRBV15 and TRBJ1-5; unclear D gene. CDR3 nucleotide sequence: TGTGCCACCAGCAGCGCCCCGGGAACGGGCAATCAGCCCCAGCATTTT. This encodes CATSSAPGTGNQPQHF.